This TCR beta chain was identified during a study of T cell responses to AZD1222 COVID-19 vaccine. Study-wide results and caveats: Spike-specific TCR breadth and depth rose after two AZD1222 doses. Spike-wide vaccine-associated CD4 TCRs dominated at 160-218 and 743-854. Possibly, clonal diversity was underestimated; donors were largely white British and included more females.

This clone has more than one count but fewer than ten. Its matching antigen is unknown. Sequencing was performed with immunoSEQ multiplex PCR; in TCRdb, only in-frame clones are kept and a portion is missing. This table holds tens of thousands of clones, roughly 91% found once. Both about-4-week and about-12-week second-dose recipients were combined. V shed 6 bases and J shed 3 bases, with 11 bases lying between them. The CDR3 consists of 13 residues. Per germline, CDR1 SGHVS and CDR2 FQNEAQ. J is TRBJ1-1 and V is TRBV7-8; D uncertain. This TCR came from an adult who received the AZD1222 COVID-19 vaccine. The sequenced sample was peripheral blood, obtained 28 days after the second AZD1222 dose. The CDR3 region is CASSFDTYTEAFF. CDR3 bases: TGTGCCAGCAGTTTTGACACATACACTGAAGCTTTCTTT. The variable domain in full, with the rest retrieved from reference TRBV7-8 and TRBJ1-1, is GAGVSQSPRYKVAKRGQDVALRCDPISGHVSLFWYQQALGQGPEFLTYFQNEAQLDKSGLPSDRFFAERPEGSVSTLKIQRTQQEDSAVYLCASSFDTYTEAFFGQGTRLTVV.